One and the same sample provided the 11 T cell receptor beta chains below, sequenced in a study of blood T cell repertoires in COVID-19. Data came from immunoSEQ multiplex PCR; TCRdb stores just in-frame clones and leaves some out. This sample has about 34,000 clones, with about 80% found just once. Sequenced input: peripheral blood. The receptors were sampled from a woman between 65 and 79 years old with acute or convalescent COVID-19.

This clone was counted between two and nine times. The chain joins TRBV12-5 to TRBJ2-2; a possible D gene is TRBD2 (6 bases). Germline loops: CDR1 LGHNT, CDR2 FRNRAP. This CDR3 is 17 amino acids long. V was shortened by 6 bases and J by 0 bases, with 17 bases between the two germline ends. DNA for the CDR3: TGTGCTAGTGGCCCGGGGGTGGGGATCCCGAACACCGGGGAGCTGTTTTTT. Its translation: CASGPGVGIPNTGELFF. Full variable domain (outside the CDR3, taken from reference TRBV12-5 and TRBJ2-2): DARVTQTPRHKVTEMGQEVTMRCQPILGHNTVFWYRQTMMQGLELLAYFRNRAPLDDSGMPKDRFSAEMPDATLATLKIQPSEPRDSAVYFCASGPGVGIPNTGELFFGEGSRLTVL.

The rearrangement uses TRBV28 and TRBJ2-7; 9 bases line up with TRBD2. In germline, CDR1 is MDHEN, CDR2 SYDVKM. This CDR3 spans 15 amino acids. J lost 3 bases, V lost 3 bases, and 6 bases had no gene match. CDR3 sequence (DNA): TGTGCCAGCAGTTTGGCGGCGGGAGGGGGCTACGAGCAGTACTTC. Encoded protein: CASSLAAGGGYEQYF.

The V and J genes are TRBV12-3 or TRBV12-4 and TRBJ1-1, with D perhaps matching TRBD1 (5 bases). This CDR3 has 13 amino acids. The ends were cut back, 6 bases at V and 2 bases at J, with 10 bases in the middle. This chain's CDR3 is CASSRQGNTEAFF. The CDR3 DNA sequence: TGTGCCAGCAGCCGCCAGGGTAACACTGAAGCTTTCTTT.

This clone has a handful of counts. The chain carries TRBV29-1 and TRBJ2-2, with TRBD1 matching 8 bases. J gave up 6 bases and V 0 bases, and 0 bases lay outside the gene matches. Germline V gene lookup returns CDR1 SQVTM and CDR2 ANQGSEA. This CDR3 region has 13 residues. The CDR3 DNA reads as TGCAGCGTTGAAGAGACAGGGGCCGGGGAGCTGTTTTTT. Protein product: CSVEETGAGELFF.

The CDR3 DNA follows: TGCGCCAGCAGCCAAGATGACCAGGGGTGGGCGGCTTTCTTT. Amino acid sequence: CASSQDDQGWAAFF. This chain connects TRBV4-1 to TRBJ1-1, with a tentative D call TRBD1 (6 bases). The CDR3 runs to 14 residues. CDR1 MGHRA and CDR2 YSYEKL come from the germline V gene. Trimming shortened V by 0 bases and J by 11 bases, and 16 bases separated the two germline ends.

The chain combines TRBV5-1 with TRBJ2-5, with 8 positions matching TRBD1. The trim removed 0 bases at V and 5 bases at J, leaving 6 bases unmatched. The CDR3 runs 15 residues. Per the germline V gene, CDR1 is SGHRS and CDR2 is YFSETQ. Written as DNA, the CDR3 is TGCGCCAGCAGCTTGGCCACAGGGGGAGGTGAGACCCAGTACTTC. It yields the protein CASSLATGGGETQYF.

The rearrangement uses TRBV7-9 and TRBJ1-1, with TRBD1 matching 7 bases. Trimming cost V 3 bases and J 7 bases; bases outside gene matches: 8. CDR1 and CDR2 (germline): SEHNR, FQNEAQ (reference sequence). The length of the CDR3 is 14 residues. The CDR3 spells CASSFGQGGFEAFF. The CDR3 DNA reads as TGTGCCAGCAGCTTTGGGCAGGGGGGTTTTGAAGCTTTCTTT.

Written as DNA, the CDR3 is TGCGCCAGCAGCCCGCGGGCTCGGACCTACAATGAGCAGTTCTTC. Protein sequence: CASSPRARTYNEQFF. This chain connects TRBV5-1 to TRBJ2-1; tentatively, D is TRBD2 (5 bases). Germline V gene sequence: CDR1 SGHRS, CDR2 YFSETQ. V dropped 4 bases and J dropped 2 bases, with 13 bases sitting between them. The CDR3 is 15 residues long.

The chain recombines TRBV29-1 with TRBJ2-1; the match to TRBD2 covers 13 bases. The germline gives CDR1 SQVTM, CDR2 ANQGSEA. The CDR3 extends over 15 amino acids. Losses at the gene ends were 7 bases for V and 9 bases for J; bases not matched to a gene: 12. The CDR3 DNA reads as TGCAGCGGGTGGACTAGCGGGGGTCGGGGTGGTGAGCAGTTCTTC. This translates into CSGWTSGGRGGEQFF.

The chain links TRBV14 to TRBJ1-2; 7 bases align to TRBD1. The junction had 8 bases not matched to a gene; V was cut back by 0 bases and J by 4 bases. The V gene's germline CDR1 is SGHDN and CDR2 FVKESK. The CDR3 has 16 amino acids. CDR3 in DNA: TGTGCCAGCAGCCAAGATCTCAGGGGGTTACCCTATGGCTACACCTTC. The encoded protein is CASSQDLRGLPYGYTF. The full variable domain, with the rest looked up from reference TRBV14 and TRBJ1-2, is EAGVTQFPSHSVIEKGQTVTLRCDPISGHDNLYWYRRVMGKEIKFLLHFVKESKQDESGMPNNRFLAERTGGTYSTLKVQPAELEDSGVYFCASSQDLRGLPYGYTFGSGTRLTVV.

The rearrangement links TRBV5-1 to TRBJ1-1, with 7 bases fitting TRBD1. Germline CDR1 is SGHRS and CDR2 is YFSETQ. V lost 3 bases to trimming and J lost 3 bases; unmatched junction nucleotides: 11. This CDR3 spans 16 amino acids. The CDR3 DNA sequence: TGCGCCAGCAGCTCCGGAGACAGGGCCGGGGACACTGAAGCTTTCTTT. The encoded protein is CASSSGDRAGDTEAFF.